The rows below give T cell receptor beta chains drawn from one sample of a study of T cell repertoires in cytomegalovirus infection. TCRdb reanalysed the reads using MiXCR and keeps one entry per CDR3 protein. The table has hundreds of thousands of distinct CDR3 sequences, around a third seen once; the top ten hold roughly 18%. These receptors are not linked to any known antigen. The material was cultured PBMCs, obtained from culture after CMV antigen stimulation. The receptors stem from a human donor in good health (CMV status not recorded). Some clones in this sample may be carry-over from other donors' samples. CDR3s include the opening cysteine and the closing phenylalanine or tryptophan.

v_call: TRBV28; j_call: TRBJ2-7; cdr3_aa: CASSPPHPGTGSYEQYF
v_call: TRBV18; j_call: TRBJ2-3; cdr3_aa: CASSPNRVENTQYF
v_call: TRBV4-3; j_call: TRBJ2-5; cdr3_aa: CASSQDRTSSETQYF
v_call: TRBV7-2; j_call: TRBJ1-5; cdr3_aa: CASSKGQGIGSNQPQHF
v_call: TRBV28; j_call: TRBJ2-7; cdr3_aa: CASMRQPYEQYF
v_call: TRBV5-8; j_call: TRBJ2-7; cdr3_aa: CASRKDRGWSYEQYF
v_call: TRBV7-2; j_call: TRBJ2-7; cdr3_aa: CASSDRYHEQYF
v_call: TRBV6-5; j_call: TRBJ2-7; cdr3_aa: CASSYSAPGSEQYF
v_call: TRBV7-2; j_call: TRBJ2-2; cdr3_aa: CASSLIRGELFF
v_call: TRBV7-2; j_call: TRBJ1-3; cdr3_aa: CASSQTVPGNTIYF
v_call: TRBV20-1; j_call: TRBJ2-1; cdr3_aa: CSARGLSHYNEQFF
v_call: TRBV12-3/TRBV12-4; j_call: TRBJ1-6; cdr3_aa: CASSFVSNSPLHF
v_call: TRBV7-6; j_call: TRBJ2-7; cdr3_aa: CASSPWNSYEQYF
v_call: TRBV7-9; j_call: TRBJ2-7; cdr3_aa: CASSPPRVGVGEQYF
v_call: TRBV27; j_call: TRBJ1-1; cdr3_aa: CASSLGRTTEAFF
v_call: TRBV5-1; j_call: TRBJ2-3; cdr3_aa: CASSDRLALRDTQYF
v_call: TRBV12-3/TRBV12-4; j_call: TRBJ1-1; cdr3_aa: CASSLGDRVTEAFF
v_call: TRBV11-2; j_call: TRBJ2-1; cdr3_aa: CASSPTGTGDEQFF
v_call: TRBV2; j_call: TRBJ1-5; cdr3_aa: CASSVGQGVQPQHF
v_call: TRBV7-8; j_call: TRBJ2-2; cdr3_aa: CASRPTSGGPNTGELFF
v_call: TRBV7-9; j_call: TRBJ1-1; cdr3_aa: CASSIPPGAPEAFF
v_call: TRBV7-9; j_call: TRBJ2-5; cdr3_aa: CASSQPSIQETQYF
v_call: TRBV20-1; j_call: TRBJ1-5; cdr3_aa: CSAKRGADDQPQHF
v_call: TRBV7-2; j_call: TRBJ2-3; cdr3_aa: CASSSRGPPVAQYF
v_call: TRBV10-3; j_call: TRBJ2-6; cdr3_aa: CAISAGQGISGANVLTF
v_call: TRBV20-1; j_call: TRBJ1-1; cdr3_aa: CSARGAMNTEAFF
v_call: TRBV10-3; j_call: TRBJ2-1; cdr3_aa: CAISEGVGDEQFF
v_call: TRBV6-7; j_call: TRBJ1-1; cdr3_aa: CASSYSGFWFENTEAFF
v_call: TRBV7-2; j_call: TRBJ2-3; cdr3_aa: CASSPTGTPGADTQYF
v_call: TRBV4-1; j_call: TRBJ1-2; cdr3_aa: CASSQTGYQGPSGYTF
v_call: TRBV7-2; j_call: TRBJ1-6; cdr3_aa: CASSLAPPGINSPLHF
v_call: TRBV7-9; j_call: TRBJ2-4; cdr3_aa: CASSSFGKNIQYF
v_call: TRBV7-8; j_call: TRBJ2-5; cdr3_aa: CASSLVGGPGQETQYF
v_call: TRBV6-2/TRBV6-3; j_call: TRBJ2-7; cdr3_aa: CASIPRNSYEQYF
v_call: TRBV12-3/TRBV12-4; j_call: TRBJ1-2; cdr3_aa: CASTQGEGYGYTF
v_call: TRBV5-1; j_call: TRBJ1-6; cdr3_aa: CASSFGDMADSPLHF
v_call: TRBV4-3; j_call: TRBJ2-2; cdr3_aa: CASSRLQGYTGELFF
v_call: TRBV24-1; j_call: TRBJ2-5; cdr3_aa: CATISESGRGSETQYF
v_call: TRBV3-1; j_call: TRBJ2-1; cdr3_aa: CASSPPFHPNEQFF
v_call: TRBV7-8; j_call: TRBJ1-5; cdr3_aa: CASSLTVYSNQPQHF
v_call: TRBV2; j_call: TRBJ2-4; cdr3_aa: CASSPGPSTKNIQYF